This T cell receptor beta chain was captured by sequencing in a study of vaccination and CD4 T cells after COVID-19. Background on the study: Two of the convalescents were Hispanic, and the group consisted of six males and four females. The stimulating agents, overlapping spike peptides, came from SARS-CoV-2, HCoV-NL63, HCoV-OC43 and HCoV-229E.

Indicated treatment: approximately nine-day PBMC culture with coronavirus spike peptide pools or control peptides (ViraFEST assay). Per well, a few million PBMCs were cultured in the presence of around 9.1 IU/ml IL-2 and around 11 ug/ml peptide pools. The assay that was used to sequence DNA from cultured CD4+ T cells was the Oncomine TCR Beta short-read assay. TCRdb re-called the PCR reads through MiXCR, storing one row per CDR3 protein. The data contain about 10,000 distinct CDR3 sequences, 50% to 70% of them singletons. Points on this clonotype: The antigen remains unidentified.

The CDR3 totals 14 residues. Trimming removed 4 bases at V and 2 bases at J, with 15 bases between. Germline V gene sequence: CDR1 DFQATT, CDR2 SNEGSKA (reference sequence). The chain combines TRBV20-1 with TRBJ2-7, with D perhaps matching TRBD1 or TRBD2 (5 bases each). The clonotype comes from a human donor who had recovered from COVID-19. The sample consisted of CD4+ T cells from blood, cultured in vitro. CDR3 protein: CSATSGAFTYEQYF. CDR3 nucleotides: TGCAGTGCTACATCCGGGGCCTTTACCTACGAGCAGTACTTC.